Below, 17 T cell receptor beta chains from the same sample are listed, as sequenced in a study of graft-versus-host responses after intestinal transplantation. Sequencing used immunoSEQ multiplex PCR; TCRdb keeps in-frame clones, though not all of them. The sample has about 100,000 clones; 80% to 90% are singletons. Their specific antigens are unknown. The sample in question was unstimulated CD4+ T cells sorted from spleen or lymph node cells, obtained before transplant. The receptors were gathered from a human donor who was the organ donor for an intestinal transplant.

The chain carries TRBV6-5 and TRBJ1-3, with TRBD1 matching 7 bases. The germline CDR1 and CDR2 sequences are MNHEY and SVGAGI. The CDR3 contains 15 residues. Unmatched junction bases numbered 4, after V lost 2 bases and J lost 3 bases. The CDR3 reads CASSYDRGLGNTIYF. Written as DNA, the CDR3 is TGTGCCAGCAGTTACGATAGGGGGCTTGGAAACACCATATATTTT.

The V gene is TRBV9, the J gene TRBJ2-1, with D perhaps TRBD1 (7 bases). Per germline, CDR1 SGDLS and CDR2 YYNGEE. The V end lost 3 bases, the J end lost 9 bases, and 22 bases lay between the germline ends. This CDR3 comprises 16 residues. CDR3 bases: TGTGCCAGCAGCGCTAGCGACAGGGAATGGTCCAGTGAGCAGTTCTTC. It translates to CASSASDREWSSEQFF.

This chain connects TRBV11-2 to TRBJ2-1; D unclear. Germline CDR1 SGHAT, CDR2 FQNNGV. V lost 5 bases to trimming and J lost 13 bases, with 18 bases between them. This CDR3 contains 13 residues. The CDR3 sequence: CASSPNGRPNQFF. Written as DNA, the CDR3 is TGTGCCAGCAGCCCTAACGGTCGCCCCAACCAGTTCTTC.

The chain's CDR3 is CAGPFWGEVNGELFF. The DNA for the CDR3 is TGTGCCGGCCCGTTTTGGGGGGAGGTTAACGGGGAGCTGTTTTTT. The V gene is TRBV6-1, the J gene TRBJ2-2; TRBD2 might be the D (6 bases). V was pared by 11 bases and J by 7 bases, with 23 bases between. The CDR3 loop spans 15 amino acids. In germline, CDR1 is MNHNS, CDR2 SASEGT.

CDR3 loop: CASSPGTGGDEQYF. The CDR3, as DNA: TGTGCCAGCAGTCCCGGGACAGGGGGCGATGAGCAGTACTTC. V and J are TRBV6-5 and TRBJ2-7; 12 bases are shared with TRBD1. Germline lookup yields CDR1 MNHEY and CDR2 SVGAGI. The CDR3 consists of 14 residues. Unmatched junction bases numbered 6, after V lost 5 bases and J lost 7 bases.

This rearrangement joins TRBV5-4 to TRBJ2-3, with 7 bases aligning to TRBD2. This CDR3 has 16 residues. Germline V gene sequence: CDR1 SGHNT, CDR2 YYREEE (reference sequence). With V trimmed by 4 bases and J by 2 bases, 10 bases remained unmatched. Here the CDR3 DNA reads TGTGCCAGCAGCCTTCCTGCGGGAGCCTTCACAGATACGCAGTATTTT. Its translation: CASSLPAGAFTDTQYF.

This chain connects TRBV6-5 to TRBJ1-5; D is uncertain. This CDR3 contains 13 residues. V lost 6 bases, J lost 0 bases, and 6 bases lay in between. CDR1 and CDR2 (germline): MNHEY, SVGAGI. Here the CDR3 DNA reads TGTGCCAGCAGAGATAATAGCAATCAGCCCCAGCATTTT. Protein: CASRDNSNQPQHF.

The chain combines TRBV5-6 with TRBJ2-6; the match to TRBD1 covers 8 bases. CDR3 length: 15 amino acids. V trimming: 4 bases; J trimming: 4 bases; junction bases outside the gene matches: 4. Germline-derived CDR1 and CDR2 are SGHDT and YYEEEE. DNA for the CDR3: TGTGCCAGCAGCAACCAGGGGGCAGGGGCCAACGTCCTGACTTTC. This gives the protein CASSNQGAGANVLTF.

The V gene is TRBV6-1, the J gene TRBJ1-6; D possibly corresponds to TRBD1 (6 bases). CDR1 and CDR2 from the germline V gene are MNHNS and SASEGT. This CDR3 contains 15 residues. V lost 2 bases to trimming and J lost 4 bases, with 9 bases between them. The chain's CDR3 is CASSEQGTYNSPLHF. CDR3 DNA: TGTGCCAGCAGTGAACAAGGGACATATAATTCACCCCTCCACTTT.

This clone was observed a few times. This sequence joins TRBV19 and TRBJ2-7, with a weak D call TRBD1 (6 bases). The V end lost 5 bases, the J end lost 3 bases, and 11 bases lay between the germline ends. Germline CDR1 and CDR2: LNHDA and SQIVND (reference sequence). CDR3 length: 13 amino acids. This CDR3 reads CASSDQGHYEQYF. CDR3 DNA sequence: TGTGCCAGTAGTGATCAGGGGCACTACGAGCAGTACTTC.

In its sample, this clone was seen once. The chain has TRBV21-1 and TRBJ2-1; the table names TRBD1, a call not compared with the DNA. TRBV21-1 is a documented pseudogene. The CDR3 contains 13 residues. CDR3 in DNA: TGTGCCAGCAGCAAAGGACAGGGCAATGAGCAGTTCTTC. Translated, it gives CASSKGQGNEQFF.

The V gene is TRBV28, the J gene TRBJ2-7, with no clear D. Per germline, CDR1 MDHEN and CDR2 SYDVKM. V shed 7 bases and J shed 1 base, with 20 bases lying between them. The CDR3 length is 16 residues. The DNA for the CDR3 is TGTGCCAGCACCCCGCCCCCCAACTGGCCTTCCTACGAGCAGTACTTC. This gives the protein CASTPPPNWPSYEQYF.

The chain recombines TRBV7-2 with TRBJ2-2; the D is unclear. Trimming removed 0 bases from V and 4 bases from J, with 9 bases in between. The germline gives CDR1 SGHTA, CDR2 FQGNSA. This CDR3 has 15 residues. CDR3 in amino acids: CASSLARTTTGELFF. The CDR3 DNA is TGTGCCAGCAGCTTAGCCAGGACGACCACCGGGGAGCTGTTTTTT. The variable domain in full, with the rest retrieved from reference TRBV7-2 and TRBJ2-2, is GAGVSQSPSNKVTEKGKDVELRCDPISGHTALYWYRQSLGQGLEFLIYFQGNSAPDKSGLPSDRFSAERTGGSVSTLTIQRTQQEDSAVYLCASSLARTTTGELFFGEGSRLTVL.

This chain links TRBV7-6 with TRBJ1-3, with a tentative D call TRBD1 (6 bases). The V gene lost 0 bases and the J gene lost 2 bases, with 11 bases spanning the gap. There are 16 residues in the CDR3. CDR1 SGHVS and CDR2 FNYEAQ come from the germline V gene. The CDR3 region has the DNA TGTGCCAGCAGCTTAGCCGCAGGGGAAACTGGAAACACCATATATTTT. This codes for CASSLAAGETGNTIYF.

Worth noting for this clone: The sample contains more than one DNA sequence encoding this CDR3. This chain joins TRBV9 and TRBJ1-2; D is uncertain. The CDR3 has 13 residues. V was clipped by 6 bases and J by 8 bases, with 17 bases between them. CDR1 and CDR2 (germline): SGDLS, YYNGEE. This CDR3 reads CASTSDRGGGYTF. CDR3 bases: TGTGCCAGCACTAGTGACCGGGGAGGGGGCTACACCTTC. The entire variable domain, with the rest obtained from reference TRBV9 and TRBJ1-2, is as follows: DSGVTQTPKHLITATGQRVTLRCSPRSGDLSVYWYQQSLDQGLQFLIQYYNGEERAKGNILERFSAQQFPDLHSELNLSSLELGDSALYFCASTSDRGGGYTFGSGTRLTVV.

In regard to this clone: Germline is not matched at one junction end, which may reflect a read error. This chain connects TRBV18 to TRBJ2-5, with 7 bases identical to TRBD1. Germline V gene lookup returns CDR1 KGHSH and CDR2 LQKENI. The CDR3 runs 17 residues. CDR3 region: CASSPLTGQPGQETQYF. DNA of the CDR3: TGTGCCAGCTCCCCACTAACGGGACAGCCTGGACAAGAGACCCAGTACTTC.

V and J are TRBV6-1 and TRBJ2-7, with 7 nucleotides matching TRBD1. CDR1 is MNHNS, CDR2 SASEGT, per germline. CDR3 length: 14 amino acids. V shed 6 bases and J 1 base; nucleotides not matched to a gene: 6. The CDR3 bases are TGTGCCAGCAGACTGACAGGGACATCCTACGAGCAGTACTTC. The encoded protein is CASRLTGTSYEQYF.